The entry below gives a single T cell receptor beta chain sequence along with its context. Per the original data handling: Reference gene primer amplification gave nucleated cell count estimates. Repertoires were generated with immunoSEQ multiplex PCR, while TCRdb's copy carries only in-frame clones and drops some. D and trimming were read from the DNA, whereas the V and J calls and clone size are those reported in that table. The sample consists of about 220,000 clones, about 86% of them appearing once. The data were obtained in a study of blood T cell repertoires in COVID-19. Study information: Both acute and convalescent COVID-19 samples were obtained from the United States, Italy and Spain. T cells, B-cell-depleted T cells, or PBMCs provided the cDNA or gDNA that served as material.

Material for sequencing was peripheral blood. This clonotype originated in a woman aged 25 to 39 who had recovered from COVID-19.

The CDR3 DNA is TGTGCCAGCAGCCAGACCGGGTTCACAGATACGCAGTATTTT. Translating gives CASSQTGFTDTQYF. V is TRBV14 and J is TRBJ2-3; D is unresolved. The CDR3 extends over 14 amino acids. Germline lookup yields CDR1 SGHDN and CDR2 FVKESK. V was trimmed by 3 bases and J by 2 bases, leaving 9 bases between them.